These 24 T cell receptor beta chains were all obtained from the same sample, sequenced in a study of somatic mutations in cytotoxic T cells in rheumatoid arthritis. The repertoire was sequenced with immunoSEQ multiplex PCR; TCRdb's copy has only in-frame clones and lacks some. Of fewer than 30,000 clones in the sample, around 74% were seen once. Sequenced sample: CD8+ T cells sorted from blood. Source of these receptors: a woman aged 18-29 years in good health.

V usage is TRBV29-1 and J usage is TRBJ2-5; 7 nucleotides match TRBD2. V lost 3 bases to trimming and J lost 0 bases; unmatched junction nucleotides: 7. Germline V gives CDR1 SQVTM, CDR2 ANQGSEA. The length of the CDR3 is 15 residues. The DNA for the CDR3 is TGCAGCGTTGACTTACTAGCGAGTTACCAAGAGACCCAGTACTTC. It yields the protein CSVDLLASYQETQYF.

CDR3 sequence: CASSQDRGRLDIQYF. The CDR3 bases are TGCGCCAGCAGCCAAGATCGCGGGAGGTTGGACATTCAGTACTTC. The rearrangement joins TRBV4-1 to TRBJ2-4; 8 nucleotides line up with TRBD2. Germline values: CDR1 MGHRA, CDR2 YSYEKL. The ends lost 0 bases at V and 8 bases at J; junction bases unmatched: 6. The CDR3 loop spans 15 amino acids.

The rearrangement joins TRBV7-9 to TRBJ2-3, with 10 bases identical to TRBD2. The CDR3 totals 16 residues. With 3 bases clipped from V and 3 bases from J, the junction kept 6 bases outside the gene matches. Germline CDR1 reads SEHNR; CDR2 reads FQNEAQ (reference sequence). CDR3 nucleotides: TGTGCCAGCAGCTTGTTGAGCGGGGGGGTAACAGATACGCAGTATTTT. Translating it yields CASSLLSGGVTDTQYF.

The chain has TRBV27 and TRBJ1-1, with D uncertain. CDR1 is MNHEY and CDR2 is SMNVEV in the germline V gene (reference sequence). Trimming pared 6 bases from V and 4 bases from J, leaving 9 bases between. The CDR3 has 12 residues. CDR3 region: CASRTSGTEAFF. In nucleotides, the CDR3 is TGTGCCAGCAGAACCTCAGGCACTGAAGCTTTCTTT.

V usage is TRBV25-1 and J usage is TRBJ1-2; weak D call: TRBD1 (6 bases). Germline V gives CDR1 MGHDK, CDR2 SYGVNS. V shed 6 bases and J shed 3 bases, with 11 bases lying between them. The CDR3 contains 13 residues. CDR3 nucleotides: TGTGCCAGCAGAAAGAGGGGGGACTATGGCTACACCTTC. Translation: CASRKRGDYGYTF.

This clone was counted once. CDR3 in DNA: TGTGCCAGCAGCTCCGAACTAGAGACTAGCGGGGGGGCTCGGCATGAGCAGTTCTTC. Protein sequence: CASSSELETSGGARHEQFF. The V and J genes are TRBV7-6 and TRBJ2-1; 14 bases agree with TRBD2. Trimming removed 4 bases from V and 8 bases from J; junction bases left unmatched: 16. The V gene's germline CDR1 is SGHVS and CDR2 FNYEAQ. The CDR3 extends over 19 amino acids.

CDR3 protein: CASSWIGTEAFF. CDR3 bases: TGTGCCAGCAGCTGGATAGGAACTGAAGCTTTCTTT. J is TRBJ1-1 and V is TRBV7-9; D uncertain. CDR1 and CDR2 (germline): SEHNR, FQNEAQ (reference sequence). Trimming took 4 bases from V and 5 from J, leaving 8 bases between them. This CDR3 contains 12 residues.

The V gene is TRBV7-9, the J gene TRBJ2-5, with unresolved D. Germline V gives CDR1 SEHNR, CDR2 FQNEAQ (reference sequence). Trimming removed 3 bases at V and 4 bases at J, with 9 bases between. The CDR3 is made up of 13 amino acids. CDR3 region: CASSFPNAETQYF. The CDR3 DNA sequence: TGTGCCAGCAGCTTTCCCAACGCAGAGACCCAGTACTTC.

CDR3 DNA: TGTGCCAGCAGCGGGATCGGAGGCACTGAAGCTTTCTTT. The encoded protein is CASSGIGGTEAFF. The chain uses TRBV9 and TRBJ1-1; no definite D call. From germline, CDR1 is SGDLS and CDR2 YYNGEE. V was pared by 3 bases and J by 4 bases, with 10 bases between. The CDR3 runs to 13 residues.

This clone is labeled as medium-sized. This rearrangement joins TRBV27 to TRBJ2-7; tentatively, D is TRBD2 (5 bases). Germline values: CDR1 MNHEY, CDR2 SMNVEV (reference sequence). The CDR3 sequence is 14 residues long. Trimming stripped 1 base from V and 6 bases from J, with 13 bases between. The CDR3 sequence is CASSLLGGWGEQYF. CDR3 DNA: TGTGCCAGCAGTTTATTAGGAGGATGGGGCGAGCAGTACTTC.

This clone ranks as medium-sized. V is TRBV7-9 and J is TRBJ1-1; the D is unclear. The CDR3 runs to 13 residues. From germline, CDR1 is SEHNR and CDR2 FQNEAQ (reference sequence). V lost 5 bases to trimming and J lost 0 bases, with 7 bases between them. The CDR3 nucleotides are TGTGCCAGCAGCGAGACAATGAACACTGAAGCTTTCTTT. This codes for CASSETMNTEAFF. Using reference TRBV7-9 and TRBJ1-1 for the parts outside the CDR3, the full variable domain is DTGVSQNPRHKITKRGQNVTFRCDPISEHNRLYWYRQTLGQGPEFLTYFQNEAQLEKSRLLSDRFSAERPKGSFSTLEIQRTEQGDSAMYLCASSETMNTEAFFGQGTRLTVV.

The CDR3 coding sequence is TGCGCCAGCAGCTTGGTAGGGAATGGGCCAGGCACTGAAGCTTTCTTT. This encodes CASSLVGNGPGTEAFF. The rearrangement uses TRBV5-1 and TRBJ1-1; D uncertain. V gave up 0 bases and J gave up 4 bases, with 16 bases separating them. The CDR3 contains 16 residues. Germline-derived CDR1 and CDR2 are SGHRS and YFSETQ.

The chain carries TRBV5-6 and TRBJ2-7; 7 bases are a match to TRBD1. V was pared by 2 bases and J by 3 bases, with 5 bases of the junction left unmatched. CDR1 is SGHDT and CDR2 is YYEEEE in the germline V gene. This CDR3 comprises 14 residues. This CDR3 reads CASSLGDSHYEQYF. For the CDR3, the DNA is TGTGCCAGCAGCTTAGGGGACAGCCACTACGAGCAGTACTTC.

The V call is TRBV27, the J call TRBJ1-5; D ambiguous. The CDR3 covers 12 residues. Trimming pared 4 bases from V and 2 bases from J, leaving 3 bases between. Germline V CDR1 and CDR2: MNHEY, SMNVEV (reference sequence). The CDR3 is CASSSGNQPQHF. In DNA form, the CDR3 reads TGTGCCAGCAGTTCGGGCAATCAGCCCCAGCATTTT.

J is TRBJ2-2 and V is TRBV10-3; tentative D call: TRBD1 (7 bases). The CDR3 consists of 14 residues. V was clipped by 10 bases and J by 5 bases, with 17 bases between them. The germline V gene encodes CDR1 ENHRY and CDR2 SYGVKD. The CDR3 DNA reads TGTGCCACCACGTCCAGGGGGGAGACCGGGGAGCTGTTTTTT. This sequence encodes CATTSRGETGELFF.

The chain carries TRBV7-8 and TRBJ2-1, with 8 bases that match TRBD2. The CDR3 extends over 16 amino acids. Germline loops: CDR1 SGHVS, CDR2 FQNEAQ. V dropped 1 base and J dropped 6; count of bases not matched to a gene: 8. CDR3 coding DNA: TGTGCCAGCAGCTTAGATGCCGGGAGGGCCGTCAATGAGCAGTTCTTC. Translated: CASSLDAGRAVNEQFF.

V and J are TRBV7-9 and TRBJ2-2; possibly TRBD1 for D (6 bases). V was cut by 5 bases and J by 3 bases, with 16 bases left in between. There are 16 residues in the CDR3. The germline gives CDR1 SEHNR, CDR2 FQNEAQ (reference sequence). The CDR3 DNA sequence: TGTGCCAGCAGCCAAGAAGTTGGGACATACACCGGGGAGCTGTTTTTT. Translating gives CASSQEVGTYTGELFF.

The CDR3 region is CASSLASTDTQYF. For the CDR3, the DNA is TGTGCCAGCAGCTTAGCAAGCACAGATACGCAGTATTTT. The J gene is TRBJ2-3, the V gene TRBV7-9; the D is unclear. Germline V gives CDR1 SEHNR, CDR2 FQNEAQ (reference sequence). Deletions cut 0 bases from V and 0 bases from J, with 1 base between. CDR3 length: 13 amino acids.

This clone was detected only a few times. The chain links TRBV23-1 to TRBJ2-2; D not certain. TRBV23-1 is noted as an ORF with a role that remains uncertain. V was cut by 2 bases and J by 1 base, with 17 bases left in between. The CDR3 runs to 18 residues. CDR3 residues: CASSQVPPRRKNTGELFF. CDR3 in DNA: TGCGCCAGCAGTCAAGTCCCACCTAGACGGAAGAACACCGGGGAGCTGTTTTTT.

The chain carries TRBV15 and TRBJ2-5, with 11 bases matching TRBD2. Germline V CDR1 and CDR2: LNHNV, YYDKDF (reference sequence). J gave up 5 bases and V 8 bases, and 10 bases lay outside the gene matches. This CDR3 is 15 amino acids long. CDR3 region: CATSRLAGTEETQYF. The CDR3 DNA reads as TGTGCCACCTCTCGACTAGCGGGGACGGAGGAGACCCAGTACTTC.

CDR3 amino acids: CASSLSLGTTYEQYF. In DNA form, the CDR3 reads TGTGCCAGCAGTTTATCCCTAGGGACTACCTACGAGCAGTACTTC. The chain is built from TRBV27 and TRBJ2-7; TRBD2 matches 7 bases. Germline V gene sequence: CDR1 MNHEY, CDR2 SMNVEV (reference sequence). The CDR3 contains 15 residues. Losses at the gene ends were 0 bases for V and 2 bases for J; bases not matched to a gene: 4.

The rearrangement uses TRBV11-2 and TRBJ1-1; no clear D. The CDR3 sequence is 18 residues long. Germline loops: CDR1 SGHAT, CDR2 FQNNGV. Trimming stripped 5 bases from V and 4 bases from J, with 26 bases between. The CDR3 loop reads CASSPQFGRPSEATEAFF. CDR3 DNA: TGTGCCAGCAGCCCACAATTTGGACGGCCCTCCGAAGCCACTGAAGCTTTCTTT.

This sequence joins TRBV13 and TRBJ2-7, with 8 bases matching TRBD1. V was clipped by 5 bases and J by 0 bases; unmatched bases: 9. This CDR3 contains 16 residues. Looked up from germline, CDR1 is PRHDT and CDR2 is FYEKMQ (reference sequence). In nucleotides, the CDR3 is TGTGCCAGCAGCGCCGCCGGGACAGGAATCTCCTACGAGCAGTACTTC. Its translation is CASSAAGTGISYEQYF.

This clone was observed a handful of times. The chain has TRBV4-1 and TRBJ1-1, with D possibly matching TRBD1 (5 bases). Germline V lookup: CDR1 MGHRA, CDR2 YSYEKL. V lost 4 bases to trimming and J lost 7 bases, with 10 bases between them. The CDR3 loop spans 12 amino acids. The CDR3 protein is CASSRVGGEAFF. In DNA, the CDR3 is TGCGCCAGCAGCCGAGTTGGGGGTGAAGCTTTCTTT.